This T cell receptor (beta chain) was identified in a study of cytomegalovirus exposure and HLA in healthy donors. Study-level information: A later analysis reported the 100 to 150 validation repertoires used the same platform as the roughly 700 first-cohort repertoires. General study results and limits: A list of roughly 160 TCR beta chains associated with cytomegalovirus was given.

The CDR3 runs 16 residues. CDR1 and CDR2 (germline): ENHRY, SYGVKD. Trimming stripped 3 bases from V and 1 base from J, with 14 bases between. The study drew the donors from its approximately 120-subject validation cohort, separate from the roughly 700-subject first cohort. Worth noting for this clone: Its antigen is still unknown.

Clones were sequenced by immunoSEQ multiplex PCR, and TCRdb holds only the in-frame ones, with some missing. Here the sample spans 170,000 or so clones, 80% to 85% being singletons. Sequencing used PBMCs. The clonotype comes from a woman in her late teens or twenties in good health and CMV-seropositive. The genes are TRBV10-3 and TRBJ2-3, with a tentative D call TRBD2 (7 bases). CDR3 protein: CAISEVRGAGTDTQYF. For the CDR3, the DNA is TGTGCCATCAGTGAAGTCCGGGGGGCGGGCACAGATACGCAGTATTTT.